These 29 T cell receptor beta chains were all obtained from the same sample, sequenced in a study of blood T cell repertoires in COVID-19. Profiling relied on immunoSEQ multiplex PCR, and the TCRdb table lists in-frame clones only, not all of them. The table has approximately 84,000 clones, about 70% seen once. The material sequenced was peripheral blood. These receptors were collected from a man aged 50 to 59 with active or convalescent COVID-19.

This clone appeared once. The chain combines TRBV11-1 with TRBJ1-2; TRBD1 matches 7 bases. This CDR3 spans 14 amino acids. With V trimmed by 9 bases and J by 5 bases, 12 bases remained unmatched. The germline gives CDR1 SGHAT, CDR2 FQDESV (reference sequence). The CDR3 protein is CARTLQGPPYGYTF. The DNA for the CDR3 is TGTGCCAGGACCTTACAGGGGCCGCCTTATGGCTACACCTTC.

V is TRBV7-2 and J is TRBJ1-2; 8 bases are shared with TRBD1. The CDR3 has 14 amino acids. V was clipped by 4 bases and J by 2 bases; unmatched bases: 3. The germline V gene encodes CDR1 SGHTA and CDR2 FQGNSA. Written as DNA, the CDR3 is TGTGCCAGCAGCTCGGCAGGGGGCAACTATGGCTACACCTTC. It is translated as CASSSAGGNYGYTF.

The chain links TRBV7-6 to TRBJ2-3, with TRBD2 matching over 14 bases. Unmatched junction bases numbered 10, after V lost 5 bases and J lost 12 bases. In germline, CDR1 is SGHVS, CDR2 FNYEAQ. The CDR3 consists of 15 residues. Written as DNA, the CDR3 is TGTGCCAGCAGCCCGACTAGCGGGGGGGCCCTATCCCAGTATTTT. It specifies CASSPTSGGALSQYF.

The chain employs TRBV19 and TRBJ2-3, with D maybe TRBD2 (6 bases). The CDR3 has 13 residues. Per the germline V gene, CDR1 is LNHDA and CDR2 is SQIVND (reference sequence). V was clipped by 3 bases and J by 6 bases, with 10 bases between them. Here the CDR3 reads CASSMEGMDTQYF. In DNA, the CDR3 is TGTGCCAGTAGTATGGAGGGGATGGATACGCAGTATTTT.

The V call is TRBV24-1, the J call TRBJ2-1, with D possibly matching TRBD1 (5 bases). The CDR3 loop spans 14 amino acids. Germline V gives CDR1 KGHDR, CDR2 SFDVKD. Trimming removed 1 base at V and 10 bases at J, with 13 bases between. The chain's CDR3 is CATSDFDSYTEQFF. The CDR3 DNA sequence: TGTGCCACCAGTGATTTCGACAGCTACACGGAGCAGTTCTTC.

The chain combines TRBV2 with TRBJ1-1; 8 bases line up with TRBD1. V shed 7 bases, J shed 4 bases, and the junction held 5 bases outside the gene matches. The CDR3 spans 13 residues. CDR1 is SNHLY and CDR2 is FYNNEI in the germline V gene. The CDR3, as DNA: TGTGCCAGCATGAACAGGGGGGGCACTGAAGCTTTCTTT. This codes for CASMNRGGTEAFF.

The rearrangement uses TRBV5-1 and TRBJ2-5; the D gene is possibly TRBD2 (7 bases). CDR1 SGHRS and CDR2 YFSETQ come from the germline V gene. This CDR3 has 15 amino acids. V was pared by 1 base and J by 2 bases, with 12 bases between. The CDR3 DNA follows: TGCGCCAGCAGCTTGACAGGGAGGGTACAAGAGACCCAGTACTTC. This codes for CASSLTGRVQETQYF.

The CDR3 bases are TGTGCCAGCAGCCGTGGGGACAGGGGAAGCTATGGCTACACCTTC. It encodes CASSRGDRGSYGYTF. The V call is TRBV3-1 (or the pseudogene TRBV3-2), the J call TRBJ1-2, with TRBD1 identical over 10 bases. This CDR3 is built from 15 residues. The V gene end was trimmed by 4 bases and the J gene end by 4 bases; junction bases not matched to a gene: 6. Germline assignment: CDR1 LGHDT and CDR2 YNNKEL (reference sequence).

The chain uses TRBV3-1 (or the pseudogene TRBV3-2) and TRBJ1-3, with D possibly TRBD1 on 5 matching bases. Germline lookup yields CDR1 LGHDT and CDR2 YNNKEL (reference sequence). The CDR3 has 16 residues. V was clipped by 1 base and J by 3 bases, with 13 bases between them. In DNA form, the CDR3 reads TGTGCCAGCAGCCAAGCCGCCCTGGGGGGTGGAAACACCATATATTTT. It specifies CASSQAALGGGNTIYF.

The chain couples TRBV5-4 to TRBJ2-2; no reliable D call. This CDR3 has 11 amino acids. The ends were cut back, 1 base at V and 9 bases at J, with 4 bases in the middle. The V gene's germline CDR1 is SGHNT and CDR2 YYREEE (reference sequence). This CDR3 reads CASSLYRELFF. CDR3 sequence (DNA): TGTGCCAGCAGCTTGTACAGGGAGCTGTTTTTT.

By frequency in the sample, this clone is medium-sized. The J gene is TRBJ2-7, the V gene TRBV3-1 (or the pseudogene TRBV3-2); D is ambiguous. This CDR3 contains 12 residues. V was shortened by 7 bases and J by 0 bases, with 7 bases between the two germline ends. From germline, CDR1 is LGHDT and CDR2 YNNKEL (reference sequence). The CDR3 DNA sequence: TGTGCCAGCATCTATTACTCCTACGAGCAGTACTTC. Protein: CASIYYSYEQYF.

The CDR3 coding sequence is TGTGCCAGCAGTTTAGGGAATACAGGGATTTCCTATGGCTACACCTTC. As protein: CASSLGNTGISYGYTF. V usage is TRBV27 and J usage is TRBJ1-2; D might be TRBD1 (6 bases). Deletions cut 2 bases from V and 4 bases from J, with 17 bases between. Germline lookup yields CDR1 MNHEY and CDR2 SMNVEV (reference sequence). The CDR3 runs to 16 residues.

The V and J genes are TRBV19 and TRBJ2-2, with 11 bases lining up with TRBD1. The CDR3 runs 15 residues. The ends lost 7 bases at V and 7 bases at J; junction bases unmatched: 8. Germline CDR1 LNHDA, CDR2 SQIVND (reference sequence). In DNA, the CDR3 is TGTGCCAGTAAAAGGGACAGGGGGAGCTTCGGGGAGCTGTTTTTT. It translates to CASKRDRGSFGELFF.

V gene TRBV2 combines with J gene TRBJ2-5, with TRBD2 as a possible D gene (7 bases). Trimming took off 7 bases at V and 5 bases at J, with 23 bases between the two ends. This CDR3 has 16 residues. Germline CDR1 SNHLY, CDR2 FYNNEI. The CDR3 here is CASTRTGGYSPETQYF. For the CDR3, the DNA is TGTGCCAGCACCCGGACGGGGGGCTATTCCCCGGAGACCCAGTACTTC.

The chain's CDR3 is CAWSVVGAAGYTF. CDR3 nucleotides: TGTGCCTGGAGTGTCGTTGGGGCGGCTGGCTACACCTTC. The chain uses TRBV30 and TRBJ1-2; the D gene is possibly TRBD1 (5 bases). Germline V gives CDR1 GTSNPN, CDR2 SVGIG (reference sequence). The CDR3 length is 13 residues. V lost 0 bases and J 7 bases, leaving 12 bases between the germline ends.

The chain uses TRBV6-2 or TRBV6-3 and TRBJ1-4; 8 positions agree with TRBD1. The V segment lost 5 bases and the J segment 7 bases; nucleotides outside the gene matches: 9. The CDR3 is 15 amino acids. CDR1 is MNHEY and CDR2 is SVGEGT in the germline V gene. CDR3 amino acids: CASSEIQGVVEKLFF. The CDR3 nucleotides are TGTGCCAGCAGTGAGATACAGGGGGTGGTTGAAAAACTGTTTTTT.

The chain joins TRBV7-2 to TRBJ2-3; TRBD2 matches 10 bases. The germline V gene has CDR1 SGHTA and CDR2 FQGNSA. Losses at the gene ends were 4 bases for V and 6 bases for J; bases not matched to a gene: 10. This CDR3 contains 16 residues. The CDR3 DNA follows: TGTGCCAGCAGCTACCCGGGGTTAGCGGGGGGCGATACGCAGTATTTT. Its protein is CASSYPGLAGGDTQYF.

The V gene is TRBV5-1, the J gene TRBJ2-3, with 8 bases lining up with TRBD2. CDR1 is SGHRS, CDR2 YFSETQ, per germline. Unmatched junction bases numbered 10, after V lost 1 base and J lost 0 bases. The CDR3 spans 18 residues. CDR3 DNA sequence: TGCGCCAGCAGCTTGAGCCTAGCGGGTGGAAGGAGCACAGATACGCAGTATTTT. As protein: CASSLSLAGGRSTDTQYF. Using reference TRBV5-1 and TRBJ2-3 for the parts outside the CDR3, the full variable domain is KAGVTQTPRYLIKTRGQQVTLSCSPISGHRSVSWYQQTPGQGLQFLFEYFSETQRNKGNFPGRFSGRQFSNSRSEMNVSTLELGDSALYLCASSLSLAGGRSTDTQYFGPGTRLTVL.

This sequence joins TRBV6-5 and TRBJ2-3; possibly TRBD2 for D (6 bases). In germline, CDR1 is MNHEY, CDR2 SVGAGI. The CDR3 totals 14 residues. Trimming left V 7 bases short and J 2 bases short, with 13 bases between. Here the CDR3 reads CASKTRGATDTQYF. The CDR3 coding sequence is TGTGCCAGCAAAACGCGGGGAGCCACAGATACGCAGTATTTT.

The chain has TRBV6-6 and TRBJ1-2; 8 bases line up with TRBD1. Germline CDR1 and CDR2: MNHNY and SVGAGI (reference sequence). The CDR3 extends over 12 amino acids. V was clipped by 8 bases and J by 5 bases; unmatched bases: 4. The CDR3, as DNA: TGTGCCAGCGGGGGACAGGCTTATGGCTACACCTTC. It codes for CASGGQAYGYTF.

The CDR3 is CASSALGLVGEKLFF. Written as DNA, the CDR3 is TGTGCCAGCAGTGCCTTGGGGCTAGTAGGGGAAAAACTGTTTTTT. This chain joins TRBV25-1 and TRBJ1-4; D may be TRBD1 (5 bases). V was pared by 4 bases and J by 8 bases, with 17 bases between. CDR3 size: 15 residues. Germline CDR1 is MGHDK and CDR2 is SYGVNS.

This clone has a single count. Germline and junction disagree at one end, which may indicate a read error. The rearrangement links TRBV7-7 to TRBJ2-5; 9 bases agree with TRBD2. The CDR3 runs 15 residues. Germline CDR1 and CDR2: SSHAT and FNYEAQ (reference sequence). Here the CDR3 DNA reads TGTGCTAGCAGCTTAGGGACTAGCCTTTGGGAGACCCAGTACTTC. It encodes CASSLGTSLWETQYF.

As to this clone: Germline is not matched at one junction end, which may reflect a read error. V usage is TRBV11-2 and J usage is TRBJ2-5; the match to TRBD2 covers 7 bases. The CDR3 covers 14 residues. Germline CDR1 SGHAT, CDR2 FQNNGV. The CDR3 nucleotides read TGTGCCAGCAACCTGGCGGGGGTCAGGGAGACCCGGTACTTC. Protein sequence: CASNLAGVRETRYF.

The rearrangement uses TRBV12-5 and TRBJ1-5; tentatively, D is TRBD1 (6 bases). The germline V gene encodes CDR1 LGHNT and CDR2 FRNRAP. The CDR3 spans 15 residues. With 7 bases removed from V and 0 bases from J, the gap between germline ends came to 13 bases. CDR3 amino acids: CASARTVYSNQPQHF. CDR3 in DNA: TGTGCTAGTGCACGGACAGTTTATAGCAATCAGCCCCAGCATTTT.

There are a few counts of this clone. The chain employs TRBV9 and TRBJ1-6; D is unclear. The V end lost 0 bases, the J end lost 8 bases, and 3 bases lay between the germline ends. Germline V lookup: CDR1 SGDLS, CDR2 YYNGEE. The CDR3 is 12 amino acids. The CDR3 here is CASSVADSPLHF. The CDR3 coding sequence is TGTGCCAGCAGCGTAGCAGATTCACCCCTCCACTTT.

The chain uses TRBV7-6 and TRBJ1-1; 7 positions agree with TRBD1. The V gene's germline CDR1 is SGHVS and CDR2 FNYEAQ. This CDR3 spans 15 amino acids. V lost 4 bases, J lost 3 bases, and 8 bases stayed unmatched. The CDR3 DNA sequence: TGTGCCAGCAGCTCCTCACAGGGGACGGACACTGAAGCTTTCTTT. It codes for CASSSSQGTDTEAFF.

The chain employs TRBV19 and TRBJ2-1; 15 nucleotides align to TRBD2. This CDR3 has 14 amino acids. Germline V gives CDR1 LNHDA, CDR2 SQIVND (reference sequence). V lost 6 bases and J lost 7; bases outside the gene matches: 1. The CDR3 DNA reads TGTGCCAGTAGCGGACTAGCGGGGGGGAATGAGCAGTTCTTC. It specifies CASSGLAGGNEQFF.

The chain uses TRBV13 and TRBJ1-1; tentative D call: TRBD1 (6 bases). The V end lost 4 bases, the J end lost 4 bases, and 10 bases lay between the germline ends. From germline, CDR1 is PRHDT and CDR2 FYEKMQ (reference sequence). The CDR3 covers 13 residues. CDR3 residues: CASSSTGGTEAFF. The DNA for the CDR3 is TGTGCCAGCAGCTCGACAGGAGGCACTGAAGCTTTCTTT.

The chain links TRBV9 to TRBJ1-6; tentatively, D is TRBD1 (6 bases). Between the trimmed V and J ends, which lost 2 bases and 9 bases, there was a span of 15 bases. The CDR3 runs 15 residues. CDR1 is SGDLS, CDR2 YYNGEE, per germline. CDR3 residues: CASSVDRQRGSPLHF. DNA of the CDR3: TGTGCCAGCAGCGTCGACAGGCAACGAGGTTCACCCCTCCACTTT.